This T cell receptor (beta chain) emerged from a study of blood T cells in healthy people across ages. Findings and limits, study-wide: Age showed a roughly linear inverse relationship with TCR beta diversity per million T cells.

This CDR3 is 15 amino acids long. Germline V gives CDR1 SGHVS, CDR2 FQNEAQ. With 1 base removed from V and 3 bases from J, the gap between germline ends came to 10 bases. This clonotype was counted between two and nine times. Its antigen is unidentified. A second PCR of 7 to 11 cycles used a sample-barcoded 5' primer and a J-beta primer mix. TCRdb re-called the 5' RACE reads with MiXCR, one entry per CDR3 protein. The sample has about 1.5 million distinct CDR3 sequences; approximately 39% are singletons. The rearrangement links TRBV7-8 to TRBJ1-5; D is unresolved. This clonotype was sampled from a woman aged 18-35 years in good health. The source material was blood. CDR3 coding DNA: TGTGCCAGCAGCTTAGTATTCGGTCTCAATCAGCCCCAGCATTTT. This codes for CASSLVFGLNQPQHF.